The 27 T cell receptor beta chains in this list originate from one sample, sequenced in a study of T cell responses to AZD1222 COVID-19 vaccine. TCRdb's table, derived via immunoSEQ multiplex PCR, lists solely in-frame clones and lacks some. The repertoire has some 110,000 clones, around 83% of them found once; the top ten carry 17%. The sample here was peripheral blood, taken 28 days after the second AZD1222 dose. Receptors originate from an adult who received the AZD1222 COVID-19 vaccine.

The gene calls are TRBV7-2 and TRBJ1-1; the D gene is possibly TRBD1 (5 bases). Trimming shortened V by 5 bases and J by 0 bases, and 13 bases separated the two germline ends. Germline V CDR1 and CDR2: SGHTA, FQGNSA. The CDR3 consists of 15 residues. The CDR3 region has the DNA TGTGCCAGCAGCCGCGACGCAGGGATGAACACTGAAGCTTTCTTT. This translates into CASSRDAGMNTEAFF.

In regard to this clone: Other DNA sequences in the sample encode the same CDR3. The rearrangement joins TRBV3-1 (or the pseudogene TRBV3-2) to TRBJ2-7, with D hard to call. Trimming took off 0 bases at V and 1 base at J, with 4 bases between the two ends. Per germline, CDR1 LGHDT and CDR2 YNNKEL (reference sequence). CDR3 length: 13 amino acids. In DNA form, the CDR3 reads TGTGCCAGCAGCCAAGAGGGGTCCTACGAGCAGTACTTC. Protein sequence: CASSQEGSYEQYF.

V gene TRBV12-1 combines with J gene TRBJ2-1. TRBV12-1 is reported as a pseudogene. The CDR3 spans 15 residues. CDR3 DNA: TGTGCCAGCAGTTCGGGACCCAGCTCCTACAATGAGCAGTTCTTC. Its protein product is CASSSGPSSYNEQFF.

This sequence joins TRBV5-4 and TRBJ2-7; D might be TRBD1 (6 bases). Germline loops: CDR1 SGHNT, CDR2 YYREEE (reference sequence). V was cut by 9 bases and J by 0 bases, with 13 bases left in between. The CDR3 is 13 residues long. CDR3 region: CATQQDSSYEQYF. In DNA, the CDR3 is TGTGCCACCCAGCAGGACAGCTCCTACGAGCAGTACTTC.

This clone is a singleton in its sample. The DNA for the CDR3 is TGTGCCAGCAGTCTGACAGGGCCTTTTTCCTACGAGCAGTACTTC. Its translation is CASSLTGPFSYEQYF. The chain carries TRBV27 and TRBJ2-7; TRBD1 matches 7 bases. The CDR3 totals 15 residues. Germline CDR1 MNHEY, CDR2 SMNVEV (reference sequence). The J segment lost 1 base and the V segment lost 5 bases, leaving 8 bases of the junction unmatched.

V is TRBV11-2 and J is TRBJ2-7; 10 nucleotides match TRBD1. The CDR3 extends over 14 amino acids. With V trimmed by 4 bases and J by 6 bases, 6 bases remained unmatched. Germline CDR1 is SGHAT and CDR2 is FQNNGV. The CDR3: CASSWDRGSGEQYF. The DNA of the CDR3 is TGTGCCAGCAGCTGGGACAGGGGCTCCGGCGAGCAGTACTTC. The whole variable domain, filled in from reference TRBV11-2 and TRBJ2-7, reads EAGVAQSPRYKIIEKRQSVAFWCNPISGHATLYWYQQILGQGPKLLIQFQNNGVVDDSQLPKDRFSAERLKGVDSTLKIQPAKLEDSAVYLCASSWDRGSGEQYFGPGTRLTVT.

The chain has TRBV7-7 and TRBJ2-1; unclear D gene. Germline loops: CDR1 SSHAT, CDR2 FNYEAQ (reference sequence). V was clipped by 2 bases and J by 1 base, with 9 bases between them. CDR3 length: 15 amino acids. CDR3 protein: CASSLSPSSYNEQFF. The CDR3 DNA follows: TGTGCCAGCAGCTTAAGTCCCAGTTCCTACAATGAGCAGTTCTTC.

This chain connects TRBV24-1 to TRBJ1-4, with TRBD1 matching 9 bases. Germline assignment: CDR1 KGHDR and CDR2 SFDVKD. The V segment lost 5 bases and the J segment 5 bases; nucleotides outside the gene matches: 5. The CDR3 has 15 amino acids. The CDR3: CATSASDRGNEKLFF. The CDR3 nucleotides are TGTGCCACCAGTGCCTCGGACAGGGGCAATGAAAAACTGTTTTTT.

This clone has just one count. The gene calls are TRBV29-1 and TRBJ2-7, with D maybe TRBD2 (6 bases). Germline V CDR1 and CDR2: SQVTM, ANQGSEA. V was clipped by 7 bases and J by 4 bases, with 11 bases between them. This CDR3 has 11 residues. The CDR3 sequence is CSGGLSYEQYF. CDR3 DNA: TGCAGCGGGGGACTCTCTTACGAGCAGTACTTC.

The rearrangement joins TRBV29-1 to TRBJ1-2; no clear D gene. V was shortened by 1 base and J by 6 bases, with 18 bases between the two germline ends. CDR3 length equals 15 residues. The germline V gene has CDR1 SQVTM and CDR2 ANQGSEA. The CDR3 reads CSVEGRPGRRNGYTF. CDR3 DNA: TGCAGCGTTGAAGGGAGACCGGGCCGACGGAATGGCTACACCTTC.

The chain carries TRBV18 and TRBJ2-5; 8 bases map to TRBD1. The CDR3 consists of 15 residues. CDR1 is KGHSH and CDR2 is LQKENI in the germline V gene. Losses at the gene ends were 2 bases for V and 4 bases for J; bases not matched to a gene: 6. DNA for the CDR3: TGTGCCAGCTCACCAACCCCAGGGGGCTTAGAGACCCAGTACTTC. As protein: CASSPTPGGLETQYF. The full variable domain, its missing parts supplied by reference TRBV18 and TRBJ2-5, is NAGVMQNPRHLVRRRGQEARLRCSPMKGHSHVYWYRQLPEEGLKFMVYLQKENIIDESGMPKERFSAEFPKEGPSILRIQQVVRGDSAAYFCASSPTPGGLETQYFGPGTRLLVL.

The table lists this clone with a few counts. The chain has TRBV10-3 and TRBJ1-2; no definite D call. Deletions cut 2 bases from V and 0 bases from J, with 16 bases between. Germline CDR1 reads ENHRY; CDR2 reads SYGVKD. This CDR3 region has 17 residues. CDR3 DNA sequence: TGTGCCATCAGTGAGCCCGGTGTTATGGAAGCTAACTATGGCTACACCTTC. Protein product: CAISEPGVMEANYGYTF.

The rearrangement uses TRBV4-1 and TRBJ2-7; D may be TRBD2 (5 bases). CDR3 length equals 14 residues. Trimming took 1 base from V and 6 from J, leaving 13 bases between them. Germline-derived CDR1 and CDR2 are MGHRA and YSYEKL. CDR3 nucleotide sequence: TGCGCCAGCAGCCAAGTTACTAGAGGGCTCGAGCAGTACTTC. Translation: CASSQVTRGLEQYF.

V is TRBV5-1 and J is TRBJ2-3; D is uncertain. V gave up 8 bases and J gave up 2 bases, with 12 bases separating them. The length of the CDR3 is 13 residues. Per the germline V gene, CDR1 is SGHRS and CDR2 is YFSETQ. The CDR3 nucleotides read TGCGCCAGTCAGACGGGCAACACAGATACGCAGTATTTT. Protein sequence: CASQTGNTDTQYF.

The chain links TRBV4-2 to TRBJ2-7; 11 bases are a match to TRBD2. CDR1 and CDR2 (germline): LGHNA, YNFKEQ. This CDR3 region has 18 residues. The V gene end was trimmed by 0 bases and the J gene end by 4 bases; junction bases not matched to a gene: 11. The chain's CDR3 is CASSQDKLAGGIIYEQYF. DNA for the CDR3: TGTGCCAGCAGCCAAGATAAGCTAGCGGGAGGTATCATATACGAGCAGTACTTC.

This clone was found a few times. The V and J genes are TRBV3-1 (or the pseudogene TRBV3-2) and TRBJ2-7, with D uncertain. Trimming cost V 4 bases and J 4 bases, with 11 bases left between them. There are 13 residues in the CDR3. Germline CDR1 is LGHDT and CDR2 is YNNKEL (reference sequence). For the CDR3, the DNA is TGTGCCAGCAGCCCGACACTTCTATACGAGCAGTACTTC. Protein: CASSPTLLYEQYF.

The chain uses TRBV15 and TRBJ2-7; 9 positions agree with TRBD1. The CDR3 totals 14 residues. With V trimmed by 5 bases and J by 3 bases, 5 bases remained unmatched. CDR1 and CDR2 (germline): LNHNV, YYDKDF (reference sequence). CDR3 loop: CATSLGQGNYEQYF. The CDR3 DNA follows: TGTGCCACCAGCCTAGGACAGGGGAACTACGAGCAGTACTTC. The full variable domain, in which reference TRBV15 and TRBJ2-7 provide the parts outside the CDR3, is DAMVIQNPRYQVTQFGKPVTLSCSQTLNHNVMYWYQQKSSQAPKLLFHYYDKDFNNEADTPDNFQSRRPNTSFCFLDIRSPGLGDTAMYLCATSLGQGNYEQYFGPGTRLTVT.

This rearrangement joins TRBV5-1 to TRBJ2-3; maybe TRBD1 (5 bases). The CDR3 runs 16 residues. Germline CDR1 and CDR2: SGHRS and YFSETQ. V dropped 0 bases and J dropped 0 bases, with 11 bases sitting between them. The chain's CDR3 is CASSLGGEASTDTQYF. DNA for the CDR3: TGCGCCAGCAGCTTGGGGGGCGAGGCGAGCACAGATACGCAGTATTTT.

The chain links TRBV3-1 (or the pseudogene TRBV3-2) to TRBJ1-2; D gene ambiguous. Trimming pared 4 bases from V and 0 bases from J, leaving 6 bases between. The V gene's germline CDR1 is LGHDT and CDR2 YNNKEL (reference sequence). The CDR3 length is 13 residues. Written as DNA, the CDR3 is TGTGCCAGCAGCCCAAAAGCTAACTATGGCTACACCTTC. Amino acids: CASSPKANYGYTF.

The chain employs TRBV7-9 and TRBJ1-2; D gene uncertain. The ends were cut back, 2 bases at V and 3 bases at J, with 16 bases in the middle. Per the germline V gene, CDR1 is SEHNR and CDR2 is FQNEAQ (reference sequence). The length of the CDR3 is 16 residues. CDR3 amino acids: CASSLLRRIADYGYTF. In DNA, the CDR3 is TGTGCCAGCAGCTTATTACGTAGGATAGCGGACTATGGCTACACCTTC. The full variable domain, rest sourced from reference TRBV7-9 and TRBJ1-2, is DTGVSQNPRHKITKRGQNVTFRCDPISEHNRLYWYRQTLGQGPEFLTYFQNEAQLEKSRLLSDRFSAERPKGSFSTLEIQRTEQGDSAMYLCASSLLRRIADYGYTFGSGTRLTVV.

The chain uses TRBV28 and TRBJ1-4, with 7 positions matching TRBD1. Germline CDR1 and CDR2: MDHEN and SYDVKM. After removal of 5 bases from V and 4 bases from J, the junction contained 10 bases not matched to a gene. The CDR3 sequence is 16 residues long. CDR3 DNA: TGTGCCAGCAGTCATCCTCCGGGACAGATTAATGAAAAACTGTTTTTT. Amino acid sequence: CASSHPPGQINEKLFF. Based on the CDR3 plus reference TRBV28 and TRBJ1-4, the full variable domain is DVKVTQSSRYLVKRTGEKVFLECVQDMDHENMFWYRQDPGLGLRLIYFSYDVKMKEKGDIPEGYSVSREKKERFSLILESASTNQTSMYLCASSHPPGQINEKLFFGSGTQLSVL.

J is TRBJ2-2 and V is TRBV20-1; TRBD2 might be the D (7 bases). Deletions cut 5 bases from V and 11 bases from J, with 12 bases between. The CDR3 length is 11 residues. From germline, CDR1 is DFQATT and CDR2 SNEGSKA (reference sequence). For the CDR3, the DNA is TGCAGTGCTGGGAGGGGGGTAGAGCTGTTTTTT. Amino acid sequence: CSAGRGVELFF.

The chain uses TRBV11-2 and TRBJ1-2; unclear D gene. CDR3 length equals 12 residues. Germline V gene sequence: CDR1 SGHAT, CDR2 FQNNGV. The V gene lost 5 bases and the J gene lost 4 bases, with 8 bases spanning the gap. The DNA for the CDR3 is TGTGCCAGCAGCGGAGGTATCTATGGCTACACCTTC. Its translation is CASSGGIYGYTF.

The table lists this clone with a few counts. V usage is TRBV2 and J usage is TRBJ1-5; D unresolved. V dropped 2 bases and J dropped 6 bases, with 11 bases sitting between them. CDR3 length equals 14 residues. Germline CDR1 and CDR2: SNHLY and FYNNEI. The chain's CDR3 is CASSEMGIGQPQHF. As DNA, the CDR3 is TGTGCCAGCAGTGAAATGGGGATTGGTCAGCCCCAGCATTTT.

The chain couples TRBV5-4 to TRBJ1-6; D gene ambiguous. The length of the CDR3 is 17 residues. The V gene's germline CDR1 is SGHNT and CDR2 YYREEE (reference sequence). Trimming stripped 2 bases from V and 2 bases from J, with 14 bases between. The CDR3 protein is CASSLGGAAAYNSPLHF. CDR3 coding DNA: TGTGCCAGCAGCTTAGGAGGCGCGGCGGCCTATAATTCACCCCTCCACTTT.

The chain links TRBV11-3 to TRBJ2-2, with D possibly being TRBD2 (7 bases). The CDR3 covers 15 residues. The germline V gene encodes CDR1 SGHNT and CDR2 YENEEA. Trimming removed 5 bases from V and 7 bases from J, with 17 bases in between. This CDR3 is CASSGPGGISGELFF. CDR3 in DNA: TGTGCCAGCAGCGGTCCGGGGGGCATAAGCGGGGAGCTGTTTTTT.

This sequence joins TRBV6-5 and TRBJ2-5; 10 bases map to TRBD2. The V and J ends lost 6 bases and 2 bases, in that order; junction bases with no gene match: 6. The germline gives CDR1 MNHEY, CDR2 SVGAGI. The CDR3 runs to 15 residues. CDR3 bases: TGTGCCAGCAGAGCGGGGGGGTTGCTGCAAGAGACCCAGTACTTC. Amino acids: CASRAGGLLQETQYF.